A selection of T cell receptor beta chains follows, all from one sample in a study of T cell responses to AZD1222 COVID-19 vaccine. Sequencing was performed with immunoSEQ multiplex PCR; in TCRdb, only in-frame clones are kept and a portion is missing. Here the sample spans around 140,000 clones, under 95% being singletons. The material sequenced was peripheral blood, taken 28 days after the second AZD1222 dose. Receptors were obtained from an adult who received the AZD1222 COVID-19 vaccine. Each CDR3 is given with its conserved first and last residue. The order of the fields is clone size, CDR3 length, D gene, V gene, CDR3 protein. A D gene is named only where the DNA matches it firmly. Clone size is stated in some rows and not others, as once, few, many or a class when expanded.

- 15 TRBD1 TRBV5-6 CASSLDWTGTSPLHF
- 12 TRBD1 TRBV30 CAWEQGSTEAFF
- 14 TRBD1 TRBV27 CASSTAGGEYEQYF
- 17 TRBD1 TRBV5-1 CASSLRQGAFGNTEAFF
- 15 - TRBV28 CASSATGLIPYEQYF
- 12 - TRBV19 CASSIGGLWQFF
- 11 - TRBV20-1 CSARNSGELFF
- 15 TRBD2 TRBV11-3 CASSPRAGAAYEQYF
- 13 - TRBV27 CASSFKGNYGYTF
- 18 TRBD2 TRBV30 CAWTGLAGGANDQETQYF
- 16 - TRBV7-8 CASSLESGGIKNEQFF
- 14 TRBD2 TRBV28 CASTQGGGTDTQYF
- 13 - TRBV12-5 CASGLLGVDGYTF
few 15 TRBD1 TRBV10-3 CAISELGGQPYGYTF
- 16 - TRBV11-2 CASSLEHGILNYGYTF
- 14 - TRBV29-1 CSVVGGRAQETQYF
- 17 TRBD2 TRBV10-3 CAISEPLTGGPRNEQFF
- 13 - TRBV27 CATASSGQETQYF
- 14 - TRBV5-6 CATERTNMNTEAFF
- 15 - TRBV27 CASSLFGAPGEKLFF
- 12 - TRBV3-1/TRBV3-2 CASSAEVNEQFF
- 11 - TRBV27 CASTFHNEQFF
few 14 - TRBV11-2 CASSLAGVWYEQYF
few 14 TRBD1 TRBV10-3 CAISESPDRDGYTF
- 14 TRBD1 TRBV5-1 CASSLARGRDGYTF
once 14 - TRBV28 CASRRQQMGQPQHF
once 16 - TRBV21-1 CASSTHYRDSNQPQHF
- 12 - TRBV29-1 CSAGAKNYGYTF
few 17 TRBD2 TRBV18 CASFPTPRRGATYEQYF
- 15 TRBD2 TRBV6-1 CASSEGLGDHNEQFF
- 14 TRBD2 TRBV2 CASSPGLAGTEQYF
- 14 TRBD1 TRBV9 CASSKGAETGELFF
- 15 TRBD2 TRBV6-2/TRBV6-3 CASSYSLTSSYEQYF
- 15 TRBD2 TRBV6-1 CASSEGGRNTGELFF
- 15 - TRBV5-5 CASSFQWGVAYEQYF
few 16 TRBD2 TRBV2 CASSDLGRGGDYEQYF
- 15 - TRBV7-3 CASSRRGHSRDEAFF
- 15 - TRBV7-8 CASSPFGPISYEQYF
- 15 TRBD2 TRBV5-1 CASSLGGSLPYEQYF
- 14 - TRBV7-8 CASSPAGPDYEQYF
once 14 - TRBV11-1 CASSSTGSSYEQYF
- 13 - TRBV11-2 CASSFDVNTEAFF
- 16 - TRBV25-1 CASTKGAASSTDTQYF
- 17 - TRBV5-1 CASSLVSYGQPGNTIYF
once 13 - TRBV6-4 CASSVSVNTEAFF
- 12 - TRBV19 CASSISGRTQYF
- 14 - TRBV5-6 CASSLGPVDYEQYF